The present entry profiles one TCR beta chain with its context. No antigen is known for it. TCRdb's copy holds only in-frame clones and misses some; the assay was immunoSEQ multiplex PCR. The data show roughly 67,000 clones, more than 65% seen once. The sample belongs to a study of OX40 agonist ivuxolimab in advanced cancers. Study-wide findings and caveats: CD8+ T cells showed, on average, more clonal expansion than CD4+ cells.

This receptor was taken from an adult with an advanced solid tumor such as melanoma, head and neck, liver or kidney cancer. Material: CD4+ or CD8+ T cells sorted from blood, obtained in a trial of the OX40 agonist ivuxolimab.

This CDR3 reads CASSWGTNSPLHF. The CDR3 region has the DNA TGTGCCAGCAGCTGGGGTACAAATTCACCCCTCCACTTT. The V call is TRBV7-2, the J call TRBJ1-6, with D uncertain. Per the germline V gene, CDR1 is SGHTA and CDR2 is FQGNSA. Trimming took 4 bases from V and 7 from J, leaving 8 bases between them. The length of the CDR3 is 13 residues.